This T cell receptor beta chain was recorded in a study of post-analysis software for immune sequencing data. Researchers reported that TCR beta cDNA libraries carried unique molecular identifiers. TCRdb used MiXCR to reprocess the PCR reads, holding one entry per CDR3 protein. The sample has hundreds of thousands of distinct CDR3 sequences; roughly 50% are singletons. This clonotype originated in a girl aged 5-17 years with multiple sclerosis. The source material was blood.

For the CDR3, the DNA is TGTGCCAGCAGTCGACAGGGGATCGGCTACACCTTC. Translated, it gives CASSRQGIGYTF. The rearrangement links TRBV6-5 to TRBJ1-2, with 8 nucleotides matching TRBD1. The germline V gene encodes CDR1 MNHEY and CDR2 SVGAGI. This CDR3 has 12 amino acids. V was clipped by 5 bases and J by 8 bases; unmatched bases: 4.